This T cell receptor beta chain originates from a study of OX40 agonist ivuxolimab in advanced cancers. Concerning this clone: Its specificity is unknown.

TCRdb's copy holds only in-frame clones and misses some; the assay was immunoSEQ multiplex PCR. The table has 110,000 or so clones, 91% seen once. Per germline, CDR1 KGHSH and CDR2 LQKENI. This CDR3 has 15 amino acids. Deletions cut 3 bases from V and 4 bases from J, with 13 bases between. Regarding the study as a whole: Partial responders receiving 0.1-3.0 mg/kg showed among the lowest clonal expansion. Dose levels from 0.1 to 3.0 mg/kg saw CD4+ and CD8+ blood T cells expand clonally by week 6. CD8+ T cells averaged more expanded clones than CD4+.

The TCR comes from an adult with an advanced solid tumor such as melanoma, head and neck, liver or kidney cancer. The chain combines TRBV18 with TRBJ1-3; the D gene is possibly TRBD1 (6 bases). Sequenced here: CD4+ or CD8+ T cells sorted from blood, sampled in a trial of the OX40 agonist ivuxolimab. In DNA form, the CDR3 reads TGTGCCAGCTCACCGGAATCTCAGGGGGGAAACACCATATATTTT. Encoded protein: CASSPESQGGNTIYF.